This T cell receptor beta chain was sequenced in a study of T cell clonality in common variable immunodeficiency. Control and CVID samples contributed equal amounts of genomic DNA. The data were produced by immunoSEQ multiplex PCR, yet TCRdb's version contains in-frame clones alone and is incomplete. Observed in the sample are about 39,000 clones, none of them singletons. Germline CDR1 and CDR2: SGHAT and FQNNGV. This CDR3 has 14 amino acids. Study-level results: Common variable immunodeficiency TCR beta sequences reportedly had fewer deletions and N-nucleotide insertions.

This clone was seen a handful of times. Its antigen is unidentified. The CDR3 is cut off 3 residues early in the read; its end comes from the germline J gene. Sequencing was carried out using peripheral blood mononuclear cells. The receptor's source is a person aged 18-70 years in good health. The chain joins TRBV11-2 to TRBJ1-2; D unclear. The CDR3 sequence: CASSLGVRQETYTF. The part of the CDR3 DNA that was read is TGTGCCAGCAGCTTAGGGGTTAGACAAGAGACC.